These 27 T cell receptor beta chains were all obtained from the same sample, sequenced in a study of OX40 agonist ivuxolimab in advanced cancers. Assay used: immunoSEQ multiplex PCR; TCRdb lists only in-frame clones, some missing. This sample has 52,000 or so clones, with around 85% found just once. This material consisted of CD4+ or CD8+ T cells sorted from blood, taken in a trial of the OX40 agonist ivuxolimab. The receptor source for this set is an adult with an advanced solid tumor such as melanoma, head and neck, liver or kidney cancer.

With regard to this clone: Distinct nucleotide sequences in the sample also encode this CDR3. The chain uses TRBV9 and TRBJ2-1; D is ambiguous. Trimming cost V 0 bases and J 1 base, with 8 bases left between them. The CDR3 runs to 15 residues. CDR1 and CDR2 from the germline V gene are SGDLS and YYNGEE. CDR3 loop: CASSVAASSYNEQFF. DNA for the CDR3: TGTGCCAGCAGCGTAGCTGCGTCGTCCTACAATGAGCAGTTCTTC.

The V gene is TRBV4-1, the J gene TRBJ1-3; D remains unclear. The V gene lost 1 base and the J gene lost 3 bases, with 13 bases spanning the gap. Looked up from germline, CDR1 is MGHRA and CDR2 is YSYEKL. The CDR3 is made up of 16 amino acids. CDR3 DNA sequence: TGCGCCAGCAGCCAAGCCGTAGCAGTGTATGGAAACACCATATATTTT. This gives the protein CASSQAVAVYGNTIYF.

The CDR3 reads CASSWRFDSPDTEAFF. Here the CDR3 DNA reads TGTGCCAGCAGCTGGAGGTTTGACAGTCCGGACACTGAAGCTTTCTTT. The chain joins TRBV9 to TRBJ1-1; tentative D call: TRBD1 (5 bases). This CDR3 has 16 amino acids. Trimming stripped 4 bases from V and 3 bases from J, with 19 bases between. The germline CDR1 and CDR2 sequences are SGDLS and YYNGEE.

This clone appeared a single time. The chain employs TRBV9 and TRBJ1-5; D uncertain. Trimming cost V 3 bases and J 3 bases, with 10 bases left between them. The CDR3 contains 14 residues. CDR1 is SGDLS, CDR2 YYNGEE, per germline. CDR3 sequence (DNA): TGTGCCAGCAGCGCAACAGAATTCAATCAGCCCCAGCATTTT. Protein sequence: CASSATEFNQPQHF.

The CDR3 reads CASSWDFQETQYF. CDR3 nucleotide sequence: TGTGCCAGCAGTTGGGACTTCCAAGAGACCCAGTACTTC. This chain connects TRBV5-4 to TRBJ2-5, with D perhaps matching TRBD2 (6 bases). The germline V gene has CDR1 SGHNT and CDR2 YYREEE (reference sequence). V gave up 5 bases and J gave up 1 base, with 9 bases separating them. The CDR3 is made up of 13 amino acids.

The V gene is TRBV7-3, the J gene TRBJ1-2, with D possibly TRBD1 on 6 matching bases. Germline loops: CDR1 SGHTA, CDR2 FQGTGA. V was trimmed by 2 bases and J by 5 bases, leaving 12 bases between them. The CDR3 runs to 14 residues. In DNA, the CDR3 is TGTGCCAGCAGCTTAGGGGGGCGCGGATATGGCTACACCTTC. Translated: CASSLGGRGYGYTF.

A single count supports this clone. V and J are TRBV7-3 and TRBJ2-1, with 7 bases matching TRBD1. This CDR3 region has 15 residues. Germline CDR1 SGHTA, CDR2 FQGTGA. The V and J ends lost 3 bases and 3 bases, in that order; junction bases with no gene match: 5. The CDR3 sequence: CASSFAGTDYNEQFF. The CDR3 DNA sequence: TGTGCCAGCAGCTTCGCCGGGACAGACTACAATGAGCAGTTCTTC. The full variable domain, in which reference TRBV7-3 and TRBJ2-1 provide the parts outside the CDR3, is GAGVSQTPSNKVTEKGKYVELRCDPISGHTALYWYRQSLGQGPEFLIYFQGTGAADDSGLPNDRFFAVRPEGSVSTLKIQRTERGDSAVYLCASSFAGTDYNEQFFGPGTRLTVL.

The rearrangement uses TRBV9 and TRBJ1-6; D unclear. The CDR3 is 15 residues long. The germline gives CDR1 SGDLS, CDR2 YYNGEE. Trimming stripped 0 bases from V and 8 bases from J, with 12 bases between. The DNA for the CDR3 is TGTGCCAGCAGCGTAGGATGGGGTGGAGATTCACCCCTCCACTTT. It specifies CASSVGWGGDSPLHF.

The rearrangement links TRBV30 to TRBJ1-6, with D unclear. Germline values: CDR1 GTSNPN, CDR2 SVGIG (reference sequence). The CDR3 loop spans 13 amino acids. Trimming stripped 2 bases from V and 9 bases from J, with 11 bases between. DNA of the CDR3: TGTGCCTGGAGTCCAATGACACGTTCACCCCTCCACTTT. Protein product: CAWSPMTRSPLHF.

CDR3 in DNA: TGTGCCAGCAGCTTAGAGCCCGCTGCAACTAATGAAAAACTGTTTTTT. Its protein is CASSLEPAATNEKLFF. The gene calls are TRBV7-6 and TRBJ1-4; no definite D call. CDR3 length: 16 amino acids. The ends were cut back, 1 base at V and 0 bases at J, with 9 bases in the middle. The germline CDR1 and CDR2 sequences are SGHVS and FNYEAQ.

The V gene is TRBV5-4, the J gene TRBJ2-3; possibly TRBD2 for D (6 bases). The CDR3 has 15 amino acids. The V end was cut by 1 base, the J end by 1 base, with 10 bases between. Germline V lookup: CDR1 SGHNT, CDR2 YYREEE (reference sequence). The CDR3: CASSLWGTGTDTQYF. CDR3 nucleotide sequence: TGTGCCAGCAGCTTGTGGGGGACTGGCACAGATACGCAGTATTTT.

The rearrangement joins TRBV5-1 to TRBJ1-1; weak D call: TRBD1 (6 bases). Germline lookup yields CDR1 SGHRS and CDR2 YFSETQ. Trimming stripped 1 base from V and 11 bases from J, with 12 bases between. This CDR3 comprises 12 residues. The CDR3 is CASSLQGTAAFF. The CDR3 DNA sequence: TGCGCCAGCAGCTTGCAGGGGACGGCGGCTTTCTTT.

This clone appeared once. This chain uses TRBV4-3 with TRBJ1-3; D ambiguous. Deletions cut 5 bases from V and 5 bases from J, with 4 bases between. The CDR3 length is 11 residues. CDR1 is LGHNA and CDR2 is YSLEER in the germline V gene. The CDR3 sequence: CASSARNTIYF. The CDR3 DNA reads TGCGCCAGCAGCGCCCGAAACACCATATATTTT.

This chain uses TRBV12-5 with TRBJ1-4; 7 bases align to TRBD1. V was clipped by 5 bases and J by 7 bases; unmatched bases: 10. The CDR3 has 15 residues. Germline assignment: CDR1 LGHNT and CDR2 FRNRAP. The CDR3 protein is CASGLQLQGVEKLFF. Written as DNA, the CDR3 is TGTGCTAGTGGTCTACAACTTCAGGGGGTTGAAAAACTGTTTTTT.

The gene calls are TRBV4-3 and TRBJ2-3; TRBD2 aligns across 8 bases. The ends lost 2 bases at V and 3 bases at J; junction bases unmatched: 10. Germline-derived CDR1 and CDR2 are LGHNA and YSLEER. CDR3 length: 17 amino acids. CDR3 amino acids: CASSQPPAGARTDTQYF. In nucleotides, the CDR3 is TGCGCCAGCAGCCAACCCCCAGCGGGGGCTAGGACAGATACGCAGTATTTT.

The chain couples TRBV10-3 to TRBJ2-3, with D hard to call. Trimming pared 2 bases from V and 4 bases from J, leaving 10 bases between. The CDR3 spans 14 residues. The germline V gene encodes CDR1 ENHRY and CDR2 SYGVKD. CDR3: CAISENLGSDTQYF. For the CDR3, the DNA is TGTGCCATCAGTGAGAATTTAGGTTCAGATACGCAGTATTTT.

In this sample, this clone turned up once. The chain carries TRBV11-3 and TRBJ1-3; D is undetermined. Trimming shortened V by 1 base and J by 2 bases, and 15 bases separated the two germline ends. The germline CDR1 and CDR2 sequences are SGHNT and YENEEA. The CDR3 has 17 amino acids. CDR3 sequence: CASSLVITLGAGNTIYF. The CDR3 DNA reads as TGTGCCAGCAGCTTAGTGATCACCTTAGGCGCTGGAAACACCATATATTTT. Together with reference TRBV11-3 and TRBJ1-3, the CDR3 gives the full variable domain: EAGVVQSPRYKIIEKKQPVAFWCNPISGHNTLYWYLQNLGQGPELLIRYENEEAVDDSQLPKDRFSAERLKGVDSTLKIQPAELGDSAVYLCASSLVITLGAGNTIYFGEGSWLTVV.

The rearrangement links TRBV11-3 to TRBJ1-2; 8 bases are a match to TRBD1. This CDR3 has 14 residues. With 1 base clipped from V and 5 bases from J, the junction kept 3 bases outside the gene matches. CDR1 is SGHNT, CDR2 YENEEA, per germline. Here the CDR3 reads CASSLVGQGYGYTF. The CDR3 DNA reads TGTGCCAGCAGCTTAGTCGGACAGGGATATGGCTACACCTTC.

The chain joins TRBV5-4 to TRBJ1-2; TRBD1 might be the D (5 bases). The length of the CDR3 is 14 residues. The V gene's germline CDR1 is SGHNT and CDR2 YYREEE (reference sequence). V lost 4 bases, J lost 8 bases, and 18 bases lay in between. CDR3 loop: CASSSFGASMGYTF. The CDR3 DNA reads as TGTGCCAGCAGCAGTTTCGGGGCCTCTATGGGCTACACCTTC. The full variable domain, in which reference TRBV5-4 and TRBJ1-2 provide the parts outside the CDR3, is ETGVTQSPTHLIKTRGQQVTLRCSSQSGHNTVSWYQQALGQGPQFIFQYYREEENGRGNFPPRFSGLQFPNYSSELNVNALELDDSALYLCASSSFGASMGYTFGSGTRLTVV.

The chain employs TRBV11-3 and TRBJ2-7; 11 nucleotides line up with TRBD2. The CDR3 sequence is 14 residues long. J lost 3 bases, V lost 3 bases, and 1 base had no gene match. Germline V lookup: CDR1 SGHNT, CDR2 YENEEA. The CDR3 here is CASSFTSGSYEQYF. Written as DNA, the CDR3 is TGTGCCAGCAGCTTTACTAGCGGGAGCTACGAGCAGTACTTC.

The gene calls are TRBV5-1 and TRBJ2-1, with 14 bases that match TRBD2. V shed 4 bases, J shed 7 bases, and the junction held 7 bases outside the gene matches. Germline V lookup: CDR1 SGHRS, CDR2 YFSETQ. This CDR3 has 16 residues. The CDR3 nucleotides are TGCGCCAGCAGCCCCCAGACTAGCGGGGGGGCAAATGAGCAGTTCTTC. Amino acid sequence: CASSPQTSGGANEQFF.

V is TRBV19 and J is TRBJ1-1; the D is unclear. Per germline, CDR1 LNHDA and CDR2 SQIVND (reference sequence). V gave up 3 bases and J gave up 4 bases, with 18 bases separating them. This CDR3 has 16 amino acids. The DNA for the CDR3 is TGTGCCAGTAGTATCGGAAGATTCAACAGAAGCACTGAAGCTTTCTTT. Its protein product is CASSIGRFNRSTEAFF. The variable domain in full, with the rest retrieved from reference TRBV19 and TRBJ1-1, is DGGITQSPKYLFRKEGQNVTLSCEQNLNHDAMYWYRQDPGQGLRLIYYSQIVNDFQKGDIAEGYSVSREKKESFPLTVTSAQKNPTAFYLCASSIGRFNRSTEAFFGQGTRLTVV.

This rearrangement joins TRBV7-3 to TRBJ1-1, with D uncertain. Between the trimmed V and J ends, which lost 5 bases and 0 bases, there was a span of 7 bases. The length of the CDR3 is 13 residues. The germline gives CDR1 SGHTA, CDR2 FQGTGA. The CDR3 bases are TGTGCCAGCAGCAAAGACCTGAACACTGAAGCTTTCTTT. Protein sequence: CASSKDLNTEAFF.

The chain joins TRBV7-9 to TRBJ1-1; D is perhaps TRBD1 (5 bases). CDR1 is SEHNR and CDR2 is FQNEAQ in the germline V gene (reference sequence). V lost 7 bases, J lost 2 bases, and 20 bases lay in between. The CDR3 is 16 amino acids. CDR3 loop: CASNLSRGDLNTEAFF. The CDR3 DNA reads as TGTGCCAGCAACCTAAGTCGAGGGGACCTAAACACTGAAGCTTTCTTT.

Here the CDR3 reads CASSRDFSSYNEQFF. The DNA for the CDR3 is TGTGCCAGCAGCAGGGACTTTAGCTCCTACAATGAGCAGTTCTTC. The rearrangement uses TRBV4-2 and TRBJ2-1; D perhaps matches TRBD2 (6 bases). From germline, CDR1 is LGHNA and CDR2 YNFKEQ. Trimming pared 5 bases from V and 0 bases from J, leaving 11 bases between. The CDR3 is 15 amino acids.

The rearrangement joins TRBV6-1 to TRBJ1-2; 7 bases fit TRBD1. The germline V gene encodes CDR1 MNHNS and CDR2 SASEGT. V lost 4 bases to trimming and J lost 0 bases; unmatched junction nucleotides: 5. This CDR3 is 15 amino acids long. In DNA, the CDR3 is TGTGCCAGCAGTGGCCGGGACAGACCTAACTATGGCTACACCTTC. Protein sequence: CASSGRDRPNYGYTF.

The V gene is TRBV5-1, the J gene TRBJ1-2, with 8 bases matching TRBD1. With V trimmed by 2 bases and J by 6 bases, 6 bases remained unmatched. The CDR3 covers 14 residues. Per germline, CDR1 SGHRS and CDR2 YFSETQ. In DNA, the CDR3 is TGCGCCAGCAGCTTAAGGACAGGGATGGATGGCTACACCTTC. This sequence encodes CASSLRTGMDGYTF.